This passage covers 16 T cell receptor beta chains from one sample sequenced in a study of vaccination effects on CD4 cells after COVID-19. For these receptors, no antigen is known. The authors isolated CD4+ T cells after roughly eleven days of culture. The data were produced by immunoSEQ multiplex PCR, yet TCRdb's version contains in-frame clones alone and is incomplete. Here the sample spans tens of thousands of clones, about 74% being singletons. Sequenced material: CD4+ T cells from PBMCs cultured without peptide, taken before COVID-19 vaccination. The origin of the receptors is a human donor who received a COVID-19 vaccine.

CDR3 protein: CATGTVPYNEQFF. The CDR3 DNA reads TGTGCCACAGGGACAGTTCCCTACAATGAGCAGTTCTTC. The chain combines TRBV19 with TRBJ2-1; the match to TRBD1 covers 7 bases. V dropped 10 bases and J dropped 2; count of bases not matched to a gene: 5. This CDR3 comprises 13 residues. The germline V gene encodes CDR1 LNHDA and CDR2 SQIVND (reference sequence).

The CDR3 sequence is CASRDHRDTQYF. In DNA form, the CDR3 reads TGTGCCAGCCGGGACCACAGAGATACGCAGTATTTT. The rearrangement joins TRBV28 to TRBJ2-3; tentatively, D is TRBD1 or TRBD2 (5 bases each). This CDR3 spans 12 amino acids. Germline CDR1 MDHEN, CDR2 SYDVKM. The V and J ends lost 8 bases and 5 bases respectively, with 11 bases between them. The full variable domain, rest sourced from reference TRBV28 and TRBJ2-3, is DVKVTQSSRYLVKRTGEKVFLECVQDMDHENMFWYRQDPGLGLRLIYFSYDVKMKEKGDIPEGYSVSREKKERFSLILESASTNQTSMYLCASRDHRDTQYFGPGTRLTVL.

This clone showed up just once. The rearrangement links TRBV5-1 to TRBJ2-2; tentatively, D is TRBD2 (5 bases). Trimming left V 0 bases short and J 0 bases short, with 12 bases between. CDR3 length: 17 amino acids. Per germline, CDR1 SGHRS and CDR2 YFSETQ. In DNA, the CDR3 is TGCGCCAGCAGCTTGGAGCCTAGCTCCGCGAACACCGGGGAGCTGTTTTTT. Its translation: CASSLEPSSANTGELFF. Full variable domain (outside the CDR3, taken from reference TRBV5-1 and TRBJ2-2): KAGVTQTPRYLIKTRGQQVTLSCSPISGHRSVSWYQQTPGQGLQFLFEYFSETQRNKGNFPGRFSGRQFSNSRSEMNVSTLELGDSALYLCASSLEPSSANTGELFFGEGSRLTVL.

The chain joins TRBV19 to TRBJ2-2; D is perhaps TRBD1 or TRBD2 (6 bases each). The V end was cut by 5 bases, the J end by 5 bases, with 15 bases between. Germline CDR1 and CDR2: LNHDA and SQIVND (reference sequence). This CDR3 has 15 residues. The CDR3 is CASSSGLQGTGELFF. As DNA, the CDR3 is TGTGCCAGTAGTTCCGGACTACAGGGTACCGGGGAGCTGTTTTTT.

This clone was observed a handful of times. J is TRBJ1-4 and V is TRBV4-2, with a tentative D call TRBD1 (6 bases). The CDR3 is 12 amino acids. In germline, CDR1 is LGHNA, CDR2 YNFKEQ. V lost 3 bases and J lost 11, with 10 bases in between. The CDR3 region is CASSQNTGKLFF. The CDR3 DNA is TGTGCCAGCAGCCAGAATACAGGGAAACTGTTTTTT.

The rearrangement uses TRBV6-4 and TRBJ2-7; TRBD1 matches at 8 bases. The CDR3 runs to 18 residues. Germline trimming cut 6 bases from V and 2 bases from J; bases unmatched to any gene: 18. The germline V gene has CDR1 MRHNA and CDR2 SNTAGT. The DNA of the CDR3 is TGTGCCAGCAGCGCGCTGATGCTTGACAGGGGCCGGACCTACGAGCAGTACGTC. The encoded protein is CASSALMLDRGRTYEQYV.

This clone was detected only once. The chain carries TRBV2 and TRBJ1-1, with a possible D match to TRBD1 (5 bases). The germline CDR1 and CDR2 sequences are SNHLY and FYNNEI. The CDR3 spans 12 residues. Deletions cut 6 bases from V and 9 bases from J, with 14 bases between. CDR3 in DNA: TGTGCCAGCAGGGAGGACACTCCCCAAGCTTTCTTT. The encoded protein is CASREDTPQAFF.

V and J are TRBV9 and TRBJ1-1, with D unclear. Trimming shortened V by 4 bases and J by 4 bases, and 11 bases separated the two germline ends. CDR1 is SGDLS and CDR2 is YYNGEE in the germline V gene. The CDR3 spans 13 residues. CDR3 nucleotide sequence: TGTGCCAGCAGCCCCGGAATAGGCACTGAAGCTTTCTTT. It codes for CASSPGIGTEAFF.

This chain links TRBV29-1 with TRBJ2-5; D is unclear. The germline V and J ends were trimmed by 4 bases and 9 bases, with 12 bases remaining between them. Looked up from germline, CDR1 is SQVTM and CDR2 is ANQGSEA. The CDR3 is 11 amino acids. The CDR3 region is CSVGVFAAQYF. CDR3 coding DNA: TGCAGCGTTGGCGTTTTTGCAGCCCAGTACTTC.

The sample holds one count of this clone. The chain combines TRBV3-1 (or the pseudogene TRBV3-2) with TRBJ2-4; D is undetermined. V was trimmed by 1 base and J by 0 bases, leaving 13 bases between them. This CDR3 is 17 amino acids long. CDR1 and CDR2 (germline): LGHDT, YNNKEL (reference sequence). CDR3 nucleotides: TGTGCCAGCAGCCAAGGGGCTGGAACATTAGCCAAAAACATTCAGTACTTC. As protein: CASSQGAGTLAKNIQYF.

The chain is built from TRBV2 and TRBJ2-5; D is perhaps TRBD1 (6 bases). CDR1 and CDR2 from the germline V gene are SNHLY and FYNNEI. V was clipped by 6 bases and J by 4 bases, with 9 bases between them. This CDR3 comprises 12 residues. CDR3 sequence: CASSVQGETQYF. The CDR3 DNA reads TGTGCCAGCAGCGTACAGGGAGAGACCCAGTACTTC.

This sequence joins TRBV7-2 and TRBJ2-5, with a weak D call TRBD2 (6 bases). Germline-derived CDR1 and CDR2 are SGHTA and FQGNSA. V shed 5 bases and J shed 4 bases, with 11 bases lying between them. The CDR3 has 13 amino acids. The CDR3 loop is CASSPTRGETQYF. The CDR3 coding sequence is TGTGCCAGCAGCCCGACTAGGGGAGAGACCCAGTACTTC. Full variable domain (missing parts from reference TRBV7-2 and TRBJ2-5): GAGVSQSPSNKVTEKGKDVELRCDPISGHTALYWYRQSLGQGLEFLIYFQGNSAPDKSGLPSDRFSAERTGGSVSTLTIQRTQQEDSAVYLCASSPTRGETQYFGPGTRLLVL.

The table lists this clone with a few counts. This chain uses TRBV29-1 with TRBJ1-1; D possibly corresponds to TRBD1 (6 bases). Trimming removed 3 bases from V and 5 bases from J, with 10 bases in between. Germline V lookup: CDR1 SQVTM, CDR2 ANQGSEA. The CDR3 extends over 12 amino acids. The CDR3 DNA is TGCAGCGTTGACCCGGGGGCTACTGAAGCTTTCTTT. The encoded protein is CSVDPGATEAFF.

In its sample, this clone was seen a few times. V gene TRBV30 combines with J gene TRBJ2-1, with D unresolved. The CDR3 length is 13 residues. From germline, CDR1 is GTSNPN and CDR2 SVGIG (reference sequence). The V end lost 3 bases, the J end lost 10 bases, and 16 bases lay between the germline ends. The CDR3 DNA reads TGTGCCTGGAGGGCCTCCCGGACCGCGGAGCAGTTCTTC. This encodes CAWRASRTAEQFF.

This clone appeared a few times. The chain combines TRBV2 with TRBJ2-2, with a possible D match to TRBD1 (5 bases). This CDR3 is built from 12 residues. V lost 3 bases, J lost 6 bases, and 5 bases lay in between. The V gene's germline CDR1 is SNHLY and CDR2 FYNNEI. CDR3 sequence reads: CASSDRAGELFF. The DNA for the CDR3 is TGTGCCAGCAGTGACAGGGCCGGGGAGCTGTTTTTT.

V and J are TRBV10-3 and TRBJ2-2; 7 nucleotides agree with TRBD2. Germline V gene data show CDR1 as ENHRY and CDR2 as SYGVKD. The junction had 4 bases not matched to a gene; V was cut back by 0 bases and J by 0 bases. The CDR3 extends over 17 amino acids. The CDR3 nucleotides read TGTGCCATCAGTGAGTCTGCTCTAGCGGCGAACACCGGGGAGCTGTTTTTT. Translating it yields CAISESALAANTGELFF.